This passage covers 7 T cell receptor beta chains from one sample sequenced in a study of cytomegalovirus exposure and HLA in healthy donors. In the PCR, 60 Vbeta and 13 Jbeta primers were used. TCRdb keeps only in-frame clones here, not all; method: immunoSEQ multiplex PCR. This listing includes approximately 190,000 clones. Sequenced material: PBMCs. These receptors all come from a boy between 10 and 17 years old in good health and CMV-seronegative.

The V call is TRBV14, the J call TRBJ2-1; 9 nucleotides match TRBD2. Germline loops: CDR1 SGHDN, CDR2 FVKESK. The ends lost 3 bases at V and 1 base at J; junction bases unmatched: 16. The CDR3 covers 20 residues. The CDR3 sequence: CASSHLGAGGRTSSYNEQFF. In DNA form, the CDR3 reads TGTGCCAGCAGCCACTTGGGGGCGGGGGGGCGAACCTCTTCCTACAATGAGCAGTTCTTC.

The chain recombines TRBV7-9 with TRBJ1-1, with D uncertain. Germline CDR1 is SEHNR and CDR2 is FQNEAQ (reference sequence). With 0 bases removed from V and 3 bases from J, the gap between germline ends came to 8 bases. The CDR3 runs 14 residues. The CDR3 DNA sequence: TGTGCCAGCAGCTTAGCTTGGGCTTACACTGAAGCTTTCTTT. It translates to CASSLAWAYTEAFF. Combining the CDR3 with reference TRBV7-9 and TRBJ1-1 gives the whole variable domain DTGVSQNPRHKITKRGQNVTFRCDPISEHNRLYWYRQTLGQGPEFLTYFQNEAQLEKSRLLSDRFSAERPKGSFSTLEIQRTEQGDSAMYLCASSLAWAYTEAFFGQGTRLTVV.

The CDR3 region has the DNA TGTGCCTGGAGACCGATTGGACAGGTGAACACTGAAGCTTTCTTT. Its protein product is CAWRPIGQVNTEAFF. This chain uses TRBV30 with TRBJ1-1, with 7 bases that match TRBD1. Germline V CDR1 and CDR2: GTSNPN, SVGIG (reference sequence). There are 15 residues in the CDR3. Unmatched junction bases numbered 7, after V lost 3 bases and J lost 0 bases.

The V and J genes are TRBV18 and TRBJ2-5, with D hard to call. CDR1 KGHSH and CDR2 LQKENI come from the germline V gene. V lost 1 base and J lost 5, with 5 bases in between. This CDR3 has 12 amino acids. This CDR3 reads CASSPRRETQYF. The DNA of the CDR3 is TGTGCCAGCTCACCACGTCGGGAGACCCAGTACTTC.

The chain's CDR3 is CASSVADGWGFEQYF. The CDR3, as DNA: TGTGCCAGCAGCGTAGCTGACGGATGGGGCTTCGAGCAGTACTTC. This sequence joins TRBV9 and TRBJ2-7; the D gene is possibly TRBD1 (5 bases). CDR1 and CDR2 from the germline V gene are SGDLS and YYNGEE. V shed 0 bases and J shed 6 bases, with 16 bases lying between them. The CDR3 is made up of 15 amino acids.

The V call is TRBV27, the J call TRBJ2-1; perhaps TRBD2 as D (6 bases). Trimming shortened V by 5 bases and J by 6 bases, and 11 bases separated the two germline ends. The CDR3 is made up of 13 amino acids. Germline CDR1 MNHEY, CDR2 SMNVEV (reference sequence). CDR3 region: CASSLTGSNEQFF. Here the CDR3 DNA reads TGTGCCAGCAGTCTCACCGGGAGCAATGAGCAGTTCTTC.

The chain employs TRBV13 and TRBJ2-7; D is possibly TRBD1 (6 bases). The CDR3 runs to 15 residues. Germline V gene data show CDR1 as PRHDT and CDR2 as FYEKMQ (reference sequence). With 7 bases removed from V and 0 bases from J, the gap between germline ends came to 16 bases. CDR3: CASTIQGFHSYEQYF. CDR3 nucleotide sequence: TGTGCCAGCACTATACAGGGATTCCACTCCTACGAGCAGTACTTC.